This TCR beta chain was found in a study of OX40 agonist ivuxolimab in advanced cancers. Excluded were patients having autoimmune disease history or systemic immunosuppression. This clone was found a few times. V lost 1 base and J 3 bases, leaving 6 bases between the germline ends. This CDR3 spans 14 amino acids. Germline V gene lookup returns CDR1 LGHNA and CDR2 YNFKEQ. Method: immunoSEQ multiplex PCR; TCRdb's copy keeps in-frame clones and lacks some. In the table there are 25,000 to 30,000 clones, approximately 85% of which are singletons. The V call is TRBV4-2, the J call TRBJ2-2, with D perhaps matching TRBD2 (6 bases). The sample in question was CD4+ or CD8+ T cells sorted from blood, obtained in a trial of the OX40 agonist ivuxolimab. The TCR was taken from an adult with an advanced solid tumor such as melanoma, head and neck, liver or kidney cancer. CDR3: CASSQGLDTGELFF. In nucleotides, the CDR3 is TGTGCCAGCAGCCAAGGACTAGACACCGGGGAGCTGTTTTTT.